This is a list of T cell receptor beta chains from one sample in a study of T-cell reconstitution after alpha-beta-depleted transplantation in children. MiXCR, run by TCRdb on the PCR reads, gives a single entry per CDR3 protein. The data show roughly 100,000 distinct CDR3 sequences, with 4.5% to 7.5% seen just once and 5.5% to 6.5% held by the top ten. The sample was PBMCs, mostly from graft donor cells, taken 60 days after TCRalphabeta/CD19-depleted stem cell transplant. The receptors stem from a female patient aged 2-10 years who had a stem cell transplant for Fanconi anemia, so the T cells may come from the graft donor. Both conserved end residues are trimmed from each CDR3.

>TRBV6-5|TRBJ2-7
ASSYSRTTAYEQY
>TRBV20-1|TRBJ2-1
SARSGGGYNEQF
>TRBV5-1|TRBJ2-7
ASSLAGGGTVPYEQY
>TRBV7-9|TRBJ1-6
ASSFQGRNSPLH
>TRBV12-3/TRBV12-4|TRBJ2-7
ASSPPTGSSYEQY
>TRBV5-1|TRBJ2-7
ASSLNFPQGAYEQY
>TRBV5-1|TRBJ2-3
ASSLGDRLAGITFTDTQY
>TRBV5-1|TRBJ2-7
ASSSGTSGDEQY
>TRBV7-2|TRBJ2-7
ASSLVGRGGPEQY
>TRBV10-3|TRBJ2-7
AISVGNSYEQY
>TRBV20-1|TRBJ2-1
SARDRAGVYSYNEQF
>TRBV12-5|TRBJ2-7
TFCLGGASYEQY
>TRBV24-1|TRBJ2-5
ATSDPSERGRKTQY
>TRBV7-2|TRBJ2-7
ASSLEAGGAYEQY
>TRBV12-3/TRBV12-4|TRBJ1-1
ASSLIWDRGRAAF
>TRBV28|TRBJ2-5
ASSLYPALDRAQETQY
>TRBV12-3/TRBV12-4|TRBJ1-3
AFSKVLAFSGNTIY
>TRBV7-9|TRBJ2-3
ASSPFGGTDTQY
>TRBV5-1|TRBJ1-4
ASSLIGPGNVLF
>TRBV5-1|TRBJ2-5
ASSLWQGAQETQY
>TRBV6-5|TRBJ1-5
ASSYSGGNNQPQH
>TRBV11-2|TRBJ1-1
ASSPTLTVNTEAF
>TRBV2|TRBJ2-7
ASSFAVIREGYEQY
>TRBV29-1|TRBJ1-2
SVERIQVD
>TRBV28|TRBJ1-5
ASEGRGNQPQH
>TRBV6-1|TRBJ2-3
ASSDGGGAADTQY
>TRBV2|TRBJ2-7
ASRTDESEQY
>TRBV15|TRBJ2-1
ATSRDRTGAGNEQF
>TRBV5-1|TRBJ2-5
ASSLGIGSETQY
>TRBV27|TRBJ2-3
ASSLGLAADTDTQY
>TRBV7-8|TRBJ1-2
ASSLDPGSGYT
>TRBV7-9|TRBJ2-7
ASRPIRQGASYEQY
>TRBV20-1|TRBJ2-2
SASRLAPGPNTGELF
>TRBV25-1|TRBJ1-1
ATGSGRNTEAF
>TRBV7-9|TRBJ2-5
ASSFRQMETQY
>TRBV12-3/TRBV12-4|TRBJ1-5
ASSESGGNQPQH
>TRBV7-9|TRBJ2-5
ASSPTGGKETQY
>TRBV6-1|TRBJ1-1
ASSEQNTEAF
>TRBV2|TRBJ2-7
ASKRFLGGGTDEQY
>TRBV12-3/TRBV12-4|TRBJ1-3
ASRTPGQGAYTIY
>TRBV28|TRBJ1-6
ASSLFGVINSPLH
>TRBV28|TRBJ2-2
ASRSGQNTGELF
>TRBV5-1|TRBJ2-3
ASSTQGDTQY
>TRBV6-2/TRBV6-3|TRBJ2-1
ASSPSLQRAYNEQF
>TRBV6-1|TRBJ2-1
ASRLSGSFYNEQF
>TRBV4-2|TRBJ2-5
ASSQDLTSGGAGETQY
>TRBV20-1|TRBJ2-7
SARDHRMGPVFPYEQY
>TRBV5-1|TRBJ2-5
ASSFTSGGETQY
>TRBV5-1|TRBJ2-3
ASSPVGNPDTQY
>TRBV15|TRBJ2-5
ATSMGAPGTKETQY
>TRBV15|TRBJ2-1
ATRLERDPYNEQF
>TRBV7-3|TRBJ2-3
ASRRGPSDTQY
>TRBV18|TRBJ2-6
ASSAQGAAMGANVLT
>TRBV30|TRBJ2-3
AWVTVPSTDTQY
>TRBV5-1|TRBJ2-5
ASSPGWAEETQY
>TRBV28|TRBJ2-4
ASSLLLAKNIQY
>TRBV5-1|TRBJ2-5
ASSSLPDQETQY
>TRBV12-3/TRBV12-4|TRBJ2-1
ASRGTGGHKAYEQF
>TRBV5-1|TRBJ2-1
ASSLEPGGYNEQF
>TRBV18|TRBJ1-5
ASSSQSGNQPQH